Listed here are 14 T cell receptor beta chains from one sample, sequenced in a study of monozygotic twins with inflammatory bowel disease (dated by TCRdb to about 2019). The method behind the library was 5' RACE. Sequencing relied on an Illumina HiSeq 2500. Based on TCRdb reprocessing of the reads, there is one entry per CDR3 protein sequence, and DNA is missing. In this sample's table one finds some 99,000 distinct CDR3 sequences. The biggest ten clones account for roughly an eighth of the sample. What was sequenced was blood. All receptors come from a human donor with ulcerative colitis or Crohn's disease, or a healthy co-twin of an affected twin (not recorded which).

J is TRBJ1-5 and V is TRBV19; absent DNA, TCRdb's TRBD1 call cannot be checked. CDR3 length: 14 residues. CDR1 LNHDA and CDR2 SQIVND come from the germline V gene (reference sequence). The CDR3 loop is CASSSPGRSQPQHF.

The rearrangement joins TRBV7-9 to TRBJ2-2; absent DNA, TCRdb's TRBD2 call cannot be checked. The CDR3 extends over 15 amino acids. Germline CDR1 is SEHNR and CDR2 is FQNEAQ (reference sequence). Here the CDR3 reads CASSSGLAGAGELFF.

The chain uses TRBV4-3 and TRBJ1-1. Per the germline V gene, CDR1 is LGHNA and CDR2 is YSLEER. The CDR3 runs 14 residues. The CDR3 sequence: CASSQDAGNTEAFF.

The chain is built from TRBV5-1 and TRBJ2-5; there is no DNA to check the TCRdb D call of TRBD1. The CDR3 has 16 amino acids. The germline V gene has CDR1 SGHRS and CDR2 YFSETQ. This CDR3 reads CASSLSPSGLLETQYF. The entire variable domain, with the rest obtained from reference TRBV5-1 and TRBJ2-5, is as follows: KAGVTQTPRYLIKTRGQQVTLSCSPISGHRSVSWYQQTPGQGLQFLFEYFSETQRNKGNFPGRFSGRQFSNSRSEMNVSTLELGDSALYLCASSLSPSGLLETQYFGPGTRLLVL.

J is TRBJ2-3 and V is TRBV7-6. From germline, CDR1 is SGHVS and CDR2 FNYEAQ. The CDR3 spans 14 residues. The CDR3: CASSLAAFTDTQYF. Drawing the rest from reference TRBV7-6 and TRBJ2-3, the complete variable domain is GAGVSQSPRYKVTKRGQDVALRCDPISGHVSLYWYRQALGQGPEFLTYFNYEAQQDKSGLPNDRFSAERPEGSISTLTIQRTEQRDSAMYRCASSLAAFTDTQYFGPGTRLTVL.

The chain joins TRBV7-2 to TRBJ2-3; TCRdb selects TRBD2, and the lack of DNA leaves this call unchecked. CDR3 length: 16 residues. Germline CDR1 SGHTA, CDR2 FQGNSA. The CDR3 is CASSFSGRAGTDTQYF.

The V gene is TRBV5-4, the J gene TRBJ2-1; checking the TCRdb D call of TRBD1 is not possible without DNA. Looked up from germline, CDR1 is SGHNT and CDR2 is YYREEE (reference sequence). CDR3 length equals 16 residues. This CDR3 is CASSLEGGAVYNEQFF.

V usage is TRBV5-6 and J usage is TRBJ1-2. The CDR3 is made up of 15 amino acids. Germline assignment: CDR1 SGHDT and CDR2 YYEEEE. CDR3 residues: CASSWGRRTNYGYTF. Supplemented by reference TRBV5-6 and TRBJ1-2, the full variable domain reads DAGVTQSPTHLIKTRGQQVTLRCSPKSGHDTVSWYQQALGQGPQFIFQYYEEEERQRGNFPDRFSGHQFPNYSSELNVNALLLGDSALYLCASSWGRRTNYGYTFGSGTRLTVV.

CDR3 protein: CASRGIGQGGEQYF. This chain connects TRBV25-1 to TRBJ2-7; the TCRdb D gene call, TRBD1, has no DNA to confirm it. Per germline, CDR1 MGHDK and CDR2 SYGVNS. CDR3 length: 14 residues.

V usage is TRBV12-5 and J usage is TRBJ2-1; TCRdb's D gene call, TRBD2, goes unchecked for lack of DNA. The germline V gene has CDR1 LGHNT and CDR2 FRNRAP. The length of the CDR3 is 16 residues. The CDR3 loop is CASGLVRAGPNNEQFF.

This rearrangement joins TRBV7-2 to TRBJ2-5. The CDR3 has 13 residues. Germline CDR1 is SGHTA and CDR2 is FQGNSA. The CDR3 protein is CASSRINYTPQYF.

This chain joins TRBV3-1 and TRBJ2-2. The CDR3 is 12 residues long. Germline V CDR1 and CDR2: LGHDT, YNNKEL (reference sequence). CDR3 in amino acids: CASSQGTGELFF.

The CDR3 loop is CASSLAGGIYNEQFF. V usage is TRBV5-4 and J usage is TRBJ2-1; TCRdb gives TRBD1 as the D gene, but with no DNA this cannot be confirmed. The CDR3 loop spans 15 amino acids. CDR1 and CDR2 (germline): SGHNT, YYREEE (reference sequence).

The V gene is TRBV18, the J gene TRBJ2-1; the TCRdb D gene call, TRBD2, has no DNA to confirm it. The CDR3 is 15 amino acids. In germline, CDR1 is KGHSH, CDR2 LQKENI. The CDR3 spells CASSPPSGLAGEQFF.